Included here is one TCR beta chain sequence, with context. The sample originates from a study of blood T cell repertoires in COVID-19. Study details: Researchers got acute and convalescent COVID-19 samples from the United States, Italy and Spain. The analysed material was cDNA or gDNA that came from T cells, B-cell-depleted T cells, or PBMCs.

There are 16 residues in the CDR3. Germline loops: CDR1 LGHDT, CDR2 YNNKEL (reference sequence). Trimming shortened V by 4 bases and J by 0 bases, and 14 bases separated the two germline ends. Original processing notes: From reference gene primer amplification, estimates of nucleated cell counts were derived. Only in-frame clones appear in the TCRdb table, and some are missing; sequencing was by immunoSEQ multiplex PCR. For V, J and clone size, that table is used; D and trimming come from the DNA. The sample consists of 200,000 to 250,000 clones, approximately 86% of them appearing once. This TCR was sampled from a woman aged 40-49 years with acute COVID-19. What was sequenced was PBMCs or T cells enriched from blood (not recorded which). The chain couples TRBV3-1 (or the pseudogene TRBV3-2) to TRBJ2-3, with D unclear. Written as DNA, the CDR3 is TGTGCCAGCAGCCCGACTGGATTCGCTAGCACAGATACGCAGTATTTT. Residues: CASSPTGFASTDTQYF.